A single T cell receptor (beta chain) is shown here with its context. The CDR3 extends over 13 amino acids. With the 5' RACE reads reprocessed, TCRdb shows one record per CDR3 protein and no DNA. Found here are a few hundred thousand distinct CDR3 sequences; the top ten clones hold almost 1.5%. This entry comes from a study of T cells expressing NK-cell markers. The chain couples TRBV12-3 or TRBV12-4 to TRBJ1-4. Sequencing was done on a sample of blood T cells: a sorted CD56 or NKG2C T cell subset, CD4+ or CD8+ T cells, or bulk PBMC T cells (not recorded which). This TCR derives from a woman aged 45-65 years in good health. The CDR3 sequence is CASSLDEDAKLFF.